The 7 T cell receptor beta chains reported below all come from one sample, sequenced in a study of blood T cell repertoires in COVID-19 (dated by TCRdb to the early 2020s). Library method: the immunoSEQ multiplex PCR assay. TCRdb re-hosts the immuneACCESS table, in-frame sequences only. Its copies lack some clones; in the studies checked, an unresolved V gene accounts for under half of them, and the cause for the rest is not known. This sample comprises 150,000 to 200,000 clones, roughly 79% of them detected only once. The ten largest clones take up less than 30% of the sample. The specimen sequenced was peripheral blood. All receptors derive from a woman in her 70s with acute or convalescent COVID-19.

The rearrangement joins TRBV14 to TRBJ2-1, with D possibly TRBD1 on 6 matching bases. The CDR3 totals 15 residues. Trimming left V 2 bases short and J 8 bases short, with 16 bases between. The germline V gene encodes CDR1 SGHDN and CDR2 FVKESK. The chain's CDR3 is CASSQTIQGTDEQFF. The CDR3 nucleotides are TGTGCCAGCAGCCAAACCATACAGGGTACCGATGAGCAGTTCTTC.

The chain joins TRBV19 to TRBJ2-2, with D perhaps TRBD2 (6 bases). V lost 5 bases, J lost 6 bases, and 13 bases lay in between. Germline loops: CDR1 LNHDA, CDR2 SQIVND (reference sequence). This CDR3 has 14 amino acids. The CDR3 DNA follows: TGTGCCAGTAGTTCCAGCAGGGAGGCCGGGGAGCTGTTTTTT. Translation: CASSSSREAGELFF.

The chain combines TRBV19 with TRBJ1-5; D call uncertain. CDR1 is LNHDA and CDR2 is SQIVND in the germline V gene (reference sequence). V was pared by 7 bases and J by 6 bases, with 13 bases between. The CDR3 consists of 13 residues. CDR3 in DNA: TGTGCCAGTACCCCCCGCGGTGGTCAGCCCCAGCATTTT. As protein: CASTPRGGQPQHF.

This chain uses TRBV7-9 with TRBJ2-2; 9 nucleotides agree with TRBD1. This CDR3 spans 16 amino acids. Trimming cost V 4 bases and J 6 bases; bases outside gene matches: 9. Per germline, CDR1 SEHNR and CDR2 FQNEAQ (reference sequence). The CDR3 DNA follows: TGTGCCAGCAGCTCTGAGACAGGGGGATCCCCCGGGGAGCTGTTTTTT. Amino acids: CASSSETGGSPGELFF.

Only one count was recorded for this clone. The V gene is TRBV2, the J gene TRBJ1-2; weak D call: TRBD1 (6 bases). Germline assignment: CDR1 SNHLY and CDR2 FYNNEI. The ends were cut back, 4 bases at V and 0 bases at J, with 9 bases in the middle. The length of the CDR3 is 14 residues. The CDR3 nucleotides read TGTGCCAGCAGTGGACAGGTCACTAACTATGGCTACACCTTC. Its protein is CASSGQVTNYGYTF.

This clone occurred once. The chain recombines TRBV10-3 with TRBJ1-2; 9 bases are shared with TRBD1. Trimming cost V 10 bases and J 5 bases; bases outside gene matches: 11. Germline assignment: CDR1 ENHRY and CDR2 SYGVKD. The CDR3 is made up of 14 amino acids. CDR3 in DNA: TGTGCCACTGGGGACAGGGCAATTGATTATGGCTACACCTTC. Protein product: CATGDRAIDYGYTF.

This chain uses TRBV5-4 with TRBJ2-3; 8 positions agree with TRBD1. CDR3 size: 14 residues. Trimming at V came to 3 bases and at J to 4 bases, leaving 4 bases not matched to a gene. Germline-derived CDR1 and CDR2 are SGHNT and YYREEE (reference sequence). The CDR3 is CASSSNRGSDTQYF. In DNA form, the CDR3 reads TGTGCCAGCAGCTCTAACAGGGGGTCAGATACGCAGTATTTT.